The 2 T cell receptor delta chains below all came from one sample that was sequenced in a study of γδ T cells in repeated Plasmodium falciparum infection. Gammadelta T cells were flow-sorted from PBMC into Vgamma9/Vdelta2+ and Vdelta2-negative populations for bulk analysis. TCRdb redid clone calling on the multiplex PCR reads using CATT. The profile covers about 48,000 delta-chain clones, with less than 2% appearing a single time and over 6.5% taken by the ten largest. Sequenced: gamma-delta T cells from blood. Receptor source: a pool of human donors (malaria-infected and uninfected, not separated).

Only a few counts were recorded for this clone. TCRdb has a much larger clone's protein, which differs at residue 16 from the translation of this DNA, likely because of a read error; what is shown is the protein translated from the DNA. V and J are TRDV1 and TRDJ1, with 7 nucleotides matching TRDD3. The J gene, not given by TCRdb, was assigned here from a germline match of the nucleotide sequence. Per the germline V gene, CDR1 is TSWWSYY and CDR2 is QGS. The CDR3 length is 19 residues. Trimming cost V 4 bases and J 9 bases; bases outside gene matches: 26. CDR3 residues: CALGVHVGGGGPGRDELIF. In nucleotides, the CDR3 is TGTGCTCTTGGGGTCCATGTAGGGGGTGGGGGACCCGGCAGGGATGAACTCATCTTT.

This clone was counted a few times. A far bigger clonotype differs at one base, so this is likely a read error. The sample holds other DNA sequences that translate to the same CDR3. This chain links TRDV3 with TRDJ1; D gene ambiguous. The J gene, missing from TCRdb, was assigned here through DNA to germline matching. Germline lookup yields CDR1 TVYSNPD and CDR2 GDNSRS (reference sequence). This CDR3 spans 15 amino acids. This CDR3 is CASTLHFAVTDKLIF. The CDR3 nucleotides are TGTGCTTCAACGCTCCACTTCGCGGTGACCGATAAACTCATCTTT.